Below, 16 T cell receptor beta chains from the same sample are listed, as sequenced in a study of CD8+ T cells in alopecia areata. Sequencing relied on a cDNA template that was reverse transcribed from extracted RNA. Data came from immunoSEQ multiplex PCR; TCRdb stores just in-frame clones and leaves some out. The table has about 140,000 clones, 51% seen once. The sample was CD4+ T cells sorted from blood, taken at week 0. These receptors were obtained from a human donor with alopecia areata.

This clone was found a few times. The CDR3 sequence: CSVEAPGLAGNTDTQYF. CDR3 nucleotide sequence: TGCAGCGTTGAAGCCCCTGGCCTAGCGGGAAACACAGATACGCAGTATTTT. V usage is TRBV29-1 and J usage is TRBJ2-3; 9 bases fit TRBD2. Germline CDR1 reads SQVTM; CDR2 reads ANQGSEA. Trimming at V came to 1 base and at J to 2 bases, leaving 10 bases not matched to a gene. This CDR3 has 17 residues.

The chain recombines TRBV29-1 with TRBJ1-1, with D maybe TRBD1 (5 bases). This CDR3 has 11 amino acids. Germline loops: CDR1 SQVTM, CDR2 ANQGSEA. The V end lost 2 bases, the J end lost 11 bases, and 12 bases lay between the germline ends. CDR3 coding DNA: TGCAGCGTTGAAAGACAGTCTACGGCTTTCTTT. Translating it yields CSVERQSTAFF.

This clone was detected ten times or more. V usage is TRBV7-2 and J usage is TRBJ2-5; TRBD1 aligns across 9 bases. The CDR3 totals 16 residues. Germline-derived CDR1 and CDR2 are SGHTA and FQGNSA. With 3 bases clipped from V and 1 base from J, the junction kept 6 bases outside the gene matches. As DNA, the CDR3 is TGTGCCAGCAGCTTTCCGACAGGGGGATTCCAAGAGACCCAGTACTTC. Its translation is CASSFPTGGFQETQYF. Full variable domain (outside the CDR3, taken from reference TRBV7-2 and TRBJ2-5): GAGVSQSPSNKVTEKGKDVELRCDPISGHTALYWYRQSLGQGLEFLIYFQGNSAPDKSGLPSDRFSAERTGGSVSTLTIQRTQQEDSAVYLCASSFPTGGFQETQYFGPGTRLLVL.

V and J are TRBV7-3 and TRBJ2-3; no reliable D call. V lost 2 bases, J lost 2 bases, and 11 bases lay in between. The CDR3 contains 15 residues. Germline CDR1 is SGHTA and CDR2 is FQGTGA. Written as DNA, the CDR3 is TGTGCCAGCAGCTTAGAGGCCAAGTCCACAGATACGCAGTATTTT. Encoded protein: CASSLEAKSTDTQYF.

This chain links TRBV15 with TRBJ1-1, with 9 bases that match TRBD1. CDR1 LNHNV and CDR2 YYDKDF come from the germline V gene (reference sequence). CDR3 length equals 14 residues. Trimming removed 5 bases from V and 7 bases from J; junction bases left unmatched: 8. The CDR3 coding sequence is TGTGCCACCAGCTCGGGACAGGGACGAATTGAAGCTTTCTTT. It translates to CATSSGQGRIEAFF. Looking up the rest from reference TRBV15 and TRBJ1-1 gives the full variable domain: DAMVIQNPRYQVTQFGKPVTLSCSQTLNHNVMYWYQQKSSQAPKLLFHYYDKDFNNEADTPDNFQSRRPNTSFCFLDIRSPGLGDTAMYLCATSSGQGRIEAFFGQGTRLTVV.

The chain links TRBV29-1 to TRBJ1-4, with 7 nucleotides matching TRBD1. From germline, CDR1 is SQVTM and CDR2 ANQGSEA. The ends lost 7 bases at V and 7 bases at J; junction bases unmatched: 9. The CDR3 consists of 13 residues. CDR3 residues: CSGGQSLGEKLFF. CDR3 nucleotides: TGCAGCGGGGGACAGAGTCTTGGTGAAAAACTGTTTTTT.

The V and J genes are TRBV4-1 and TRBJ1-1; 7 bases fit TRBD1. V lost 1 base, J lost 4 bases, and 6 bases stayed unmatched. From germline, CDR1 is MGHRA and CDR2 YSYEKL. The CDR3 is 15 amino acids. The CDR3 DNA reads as TGCGCCAGCAGCCAAGGACAGGGTGGAGTCACTGAAGCTTTCTTT. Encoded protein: CASSQGQGGVTEAFF.

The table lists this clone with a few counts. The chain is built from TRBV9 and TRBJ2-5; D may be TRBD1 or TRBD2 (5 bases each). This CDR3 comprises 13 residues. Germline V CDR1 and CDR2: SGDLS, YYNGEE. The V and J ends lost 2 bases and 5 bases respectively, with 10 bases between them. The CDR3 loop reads CASSVLGPETQYF. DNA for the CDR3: TGTGCCAGCAGCGTCTTGGGACCGGAGACCCAGTACTTC. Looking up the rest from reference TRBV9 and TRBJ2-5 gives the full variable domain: DSGVTQTPKHLITATGQRVTLRCSPRSGDLSVYWYQQSLDQGLQFLIQYYNGEERAKGNILERFSAQQFPDLHSELNLSSLELGDSALYFCASSVLGPETQYFGPGTRLLVL.

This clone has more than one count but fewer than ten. The CDR3 region has the DNA TGTGCCAGCAGCTCGGGAGGGCTGCAGTTCTTC. Its translation is CASSSGGLQFF. This sequence joins TRBV11-2 and TRBJ2-1, with 8 bases lining up with TRBD2. Germline V gene sequence: CDR1 SGHAT, CDR2 FQNNGV. J gave up 12 bases and V 4 bases, and 2 bases lay outside the gene matches. The CDR3 is 11 residues long.

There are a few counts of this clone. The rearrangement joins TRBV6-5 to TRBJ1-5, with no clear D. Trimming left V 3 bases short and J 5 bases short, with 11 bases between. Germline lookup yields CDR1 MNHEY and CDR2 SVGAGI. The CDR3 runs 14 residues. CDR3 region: CASSYEGWDQPQHF. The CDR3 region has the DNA TGTGCCAGCAGTTATGAGGGATGGGATCAGCCCCAGCATTTT.

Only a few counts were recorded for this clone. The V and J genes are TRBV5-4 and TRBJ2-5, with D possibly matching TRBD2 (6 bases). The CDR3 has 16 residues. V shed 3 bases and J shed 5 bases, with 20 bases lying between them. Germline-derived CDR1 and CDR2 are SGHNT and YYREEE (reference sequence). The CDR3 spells CASSSAQLGRGETQYF. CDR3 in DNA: TGTGCCAGCAGCTCGGCCCAGCTCGGGAGAGGGGAGACCCAGTACTTC.

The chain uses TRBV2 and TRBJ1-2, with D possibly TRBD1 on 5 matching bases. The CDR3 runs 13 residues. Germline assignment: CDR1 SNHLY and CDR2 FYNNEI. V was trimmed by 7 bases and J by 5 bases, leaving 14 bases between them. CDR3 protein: CASTIGRTYGYTF. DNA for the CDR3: TGTGCCAGCACCATTGGACGGACATATGGCTACACCTTC. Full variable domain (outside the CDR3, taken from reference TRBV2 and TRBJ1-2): EPEVTQTPSHQVTQMGQEVILRCVPISNHLYFYWYRQILGQKVEFLVSFYNNEISEKSEIFDDQFSVERPDGSNFTLKIRSTKLEDSAMYFCASTIGRTYGYTFGSGTRLTVV.

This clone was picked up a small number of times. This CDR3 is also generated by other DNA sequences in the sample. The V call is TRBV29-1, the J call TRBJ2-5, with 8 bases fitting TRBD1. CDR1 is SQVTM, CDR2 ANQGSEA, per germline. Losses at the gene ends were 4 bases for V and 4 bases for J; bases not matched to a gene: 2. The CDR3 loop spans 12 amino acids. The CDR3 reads CSVGTGPETQYF. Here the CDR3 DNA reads TGCAGCGTTGGGACAGGGCCAGAGACCCAGTACTTC.

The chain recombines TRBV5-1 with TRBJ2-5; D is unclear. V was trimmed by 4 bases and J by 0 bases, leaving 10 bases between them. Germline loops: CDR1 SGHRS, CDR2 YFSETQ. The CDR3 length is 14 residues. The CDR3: CASSRGPDQETQYF. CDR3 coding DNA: TGCGCCAGCAGCCGCGGACCGGACCAAGAGACCCAGTACTTC.

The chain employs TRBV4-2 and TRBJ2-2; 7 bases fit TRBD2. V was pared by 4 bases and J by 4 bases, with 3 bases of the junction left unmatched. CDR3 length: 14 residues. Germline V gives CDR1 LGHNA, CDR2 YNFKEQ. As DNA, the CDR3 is TGTGCCAGCAGCCGCCCGGGGGGCACCGGGGAGCTGTTTTTT. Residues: CASSRPGGTGELFF.

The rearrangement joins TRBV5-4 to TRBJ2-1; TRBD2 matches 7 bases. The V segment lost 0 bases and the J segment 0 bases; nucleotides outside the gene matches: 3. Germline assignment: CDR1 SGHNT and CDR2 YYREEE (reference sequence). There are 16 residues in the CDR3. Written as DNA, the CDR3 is TGTGCCAGCAGCTTGGAGGGCGGGAGCTCCTACAATGAGCAGTTCTTC. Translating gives CASSLEGGSSYNEQFF.